The rows below give T cell receptor beta chains drawn from one sample of a study of CD8 T cells in ankylosing spondylitis. TCRdb recomputed calls from the 5' RACE reads with MiXCR, one row per CDR3 protein. The data hold under 250,000 distinct CDR3 sequences, with roughly 26% observed a single time. The sequenced material came from blood, either unsorted or a sorted T cell fraction (not recorded which). The receptors shown here come from a male donor with ankylosing spondylitis or in good health (not recorded which). The CDR3 runs from the conserved cysteine through the conserved F or W. D genes are given only for firm matches. The size field is filled for only some rows; it gives once, few, many or a size class.

CDR3aa	CDR3nt	abundance	d_gene	v_gene	j_gene
CASTTNPRDRGRYEQYF	TGTGCCAGCACTACCAACCCCCGGGACAGGGGGCGGTACGAGCAGTACTTC	many	TRBD1	TRBV12-3/TRBV12-4	TRBJ2-7
CASSQGVAEAFF	TGTGCCAGCAGCCAGGGGGTCGCTGAAGCTTTCTTT	many	NA	TRBV3-1	TRBJ1-1
CASSQHLAYEQYF	TGCGCCAGCAGCCAACACCTGGCCTACGAGCAGTACTTC	NA	NA	TRBV4-3	TRBJ2-7
CASSPTSGRETQYF	TGTGCCAGCAGTCCGACTAGCGGGAGAGAGACCCAGTACTTC	NA	TRBD2	TRBV27	TRBJ2-5
CSARGPRGSGSIETQYF	TGCAGTGCTAGGGGGCCTAGGGGTAGCGGGAGTATCGAGACCCAGTACTTC	few	TRBD2	TRBV20-1	TRBJ2-5
CSARAPGQGKQTQYF	TGCAGTGCTAGAGCTCCCGGACAGGGTAAACAGACCCAGTACTTC	NA	TRBD1	TRBV20-1	TRBJ2-5
CASSLGLAGGRVYEQYF	TGTGCCAGCAGCTTGGGACTAGCGGGAGGGCGGGTCTACGAGCAGTACTTC	NA	TRBD2	TRBV7-9	TRBJ2-7
CASSLSGAQGQPQHF	TGTGCCAGCAGTTTATCGGGGGCGCAGGGTCAGCCCCAGCATTTT	NA	NA	TRBV27	TRBJ1-5
CSARGLGLAVYEQYF	TGCAGTGCTAGAGGTCTGGGACTAGCTGTGTACGAGCAGTACTTC	few	TRBD2	TRBV20-1	TRBJ2-7
CSAPPGIYNEQYF	TGCAGTGCCCCTCCGGGAATCTATAACGAGCAGTACTTC	NA	NA	TRBV20-1	TRBJ2-7
CASSFIGGGHNEQFF	TGTGCCAGCAGTTTTATAGGAGGGGGCCACAATGAGCAGTTCTTC	NA	NA	TRBV12-3/TRBV12-4	TRBJ2-1
CASSSRPLGFKENTEAFF	TGTGCCAGCAGCTCCCGACCCTTGGGTTTTAAAGAGAACACTGAAGCTTTCTTT	NA	NA	TRBV7-3	TRBJ1-1
CATSRASGGRETQYF	TGTGCCACCAGCAGAGCCTCGGGCGGGCGAGAGACCCAGTACTTC	NA	NA	TRBV15	TRBJ2-5
CSAGQGAQMNTEAFF	TGCAGTGCTGGACAGGGGGCGCAAATGAACACTGAAGCTTTCTTT	NA	TRBD1	TRBV20-1	TRBJ1-1
CASSHRDRWEQYF	TGTGCCAGCAGTCACCGGGACAGATGGGAGCAGTACTTC	NA	TRBD1	TRBV28	TRBJ2-7
CASSRTSGVNEQFF	TGTGCCAGCAGCCGGACTAGCGGGGTCAATGAGCAGTTCTTC	many	TRBD2	TRBV12-3/TRBV12-4	TRBJ2-1
CASSSVYEQYF	TGCGCCAGCAGCTCAGTCTACGAGCAGTACTTC	many	NA	TRBV5-1	TRBJ2-7
CAISQSGRPSTDTQYF	TGTGCCATCAGTCAAAGCGGGAGGCCTAGCACAGATACGCAGTATTTT	NA	TRBD2	TRBV10-3	TRBJ2-3
CASSPPRTGQTQETQYF	TGTGCCAGCAGTCCGCCCCGGACAGGGCAGACCCAAGAGACCCAGTACTTC	many	TRBD1	TRBV12-3/TRBV12-4	TRBJ2-5
CASLRRSSYEQYF	TGTGCCTCACTTCGGCGTAGCTCCTACGAGCAGTACTTC	NA	NA	TRBV28	TRBJ2-7
CASAGLAGINEQFF	TGTGCCTCGGCGGGACTAGCGGGAATTAATGAGCAGTTCTTC	NA	TRBD2	TRBV10-3	TRBJ2-1
CSARSAQGDQETQYF	TGCAGTGCTAGAAGCGCACAGGGCGACCAAGAGACCCAGTACTTC	few	NA	TRBV20-1	TRBJ2-5
CASSWIERVALEQFF	TGTGCCAGCAGTTGGATCGAGAGGGTAGCGCTTGAGCAGTTCTTC	NA	NA	TRBV6-5	TRBJ2-1
CSARETATGQFF	TGCAGCGCCCGGGAAACCGCTACAGGACAGTTCTTC	few	NA	TRBV29-1	TRBJ2-1
CASCHGLAGSYEQYF	TGTGCCAGCTGCCACGGGCTAGCGGGGTCCTACGAGCAGTACTTC	NA	TRBD2	TRBV6-1	TRBJ2-7
CASSGEWTASYEQYF	TGTGCCAGCAGTGGGGAGTGGACAGCTTCCTACGAGCAGTACTTC	many	NA	TRBV6-1	TRBJ2-7
CASSVEPGVEKLFF	TGTGCCAGCAGCGTAGAACCGGGAGTCGAAAAACTGTTTTTT	NA	NA	TRBV9	TRBJ1-4
CAIISGDHNEQFF	TGTGCCATCATTAGCGGAGACCACAATGAGCAGTTCTTC	NA	NA	TRBV10-3	TRBJ2-1
CASSLEQTFEQFF	TGCGCCAGCAGCTTGGAACAGACTTTCGAGCAGTTCTTC	many	NA	TRBV5-1	TRBJ2-1
CATSDPGQGTDTQYF	TGTGCCACCAGTGACCCGGGACAAGGCACAGATACGCAGTATTTT	NA	NA	TRBV24-1	TRBJ2-3
CSATRQRQETQYF	TGCAGTGCCACCCGACAGCGACAAGAGACCCAGTACTTC	many	NA	TRBV20-1	TRBJ2-5
CASGSNAPEGSGELFF	TGTGCTAGTGGTTCAAATGCTCCCGAGGGATCCGGGGAGCTGTTTTTT	few	NA	TRBV12-5	TRBJ2-2
CAWSVPGRTTNEKPFF	TGTGCCTGGAGTGTACCAGGGAGAACAACTAATGAAAAACCGTTTTTT	NA	NA	TRBV30	TRBJ1-4
CSAVLRNNEQFF	TGCAGTGCCGTCCTACGAAACAATGAGCAGTTCTTC	few	NA	TRBV20-1	TRBJ2-1
CSATGAGGDTEAFF	TGCAGTGCAACCGGGGCTGGGGGAGACACTGAAGCTTTCTTT	many	NA	TRBV20-1	TRBJ1-1
CASGLAVVGAQYF	TGTGCCAGCGGCTTGGCAGTTGTAGGGGCCCAGTACTTC	many	NA	TRBV3-1	TRBJ2-5
CSARAGTSGLNQYF	TGCAGTGCTAGGGCCGGGACTAGCGGGTTGAATCAGTACTTC	NA	TRBD2	TRBV20-1	TRBJ2-4
CSALLGDTQYF	TGCAGTGCTCTTTTAGGAGATACGCAGTATTTT	many	NA	TRBV20-1	TRBJ2-3
CAINSGSYEQYF	TGTGCCATCAATAGTGGCTCCTACGAGCAGTACTTC	NA	NA	TRBV10-3	TRBJ2-7
CASRNRGNIQYF	TGCGCCAGCAGAAACAGGGGCAACATTCAGTACTTC	many	TRBD1	TRBV10-1	TRBJ2-4
CSARGSTGQNYNEQFF	TGCAGTGCTAGAGGTAGTACAGGACAGAACTACAATGAGCAGTTCTTC	many	NA	TRBV20-1	TRBJ2-1
CSARTGNYEQYF	TGCAGCGCTAGGACAGGAAACTACGAGCAGTACTTC	few	TRBD1	TRBV29-1	TRBJ2-7
CSAKGGLAGGNEQFF	TGCAGTGCCAAGGGCGGACTAGCGGGAGGTAATGAGCAGTTCTTC	many	TRBD2	TRBV20-1	TRBJ2-1
CASSSRTGGTTTDTQYF	TGTGCCAGCAGCTCCCGGACAGGGGGAACTACCACAGATACGCAGTATTTT	many	TRBD1	TRBV7-3	TRBJ2-3
CASSLVSGVYNEQFF	TGCGCCAGCAGCTTGGTTAGCGGGGTCTACAATGAGCAGTTCTTC	many	TRBD2	TRBV5-1	TRBJ2-1
CSALLAGVGNEQFF	TGCAGTGCCCTCCTAGCGGGAGTTGGCAATGAGCAGTTCTTC	few	TRBD2	TRBV20-1	TRBJ2-1